The next 20 T cell receptor beta chains were all read from a single sample in a study of CD8+CD57+ T cells in acquired aplastic anemia. Patients sequenced had flow cytometry evidence of CD8+CD57+ cell expansion. CDR3 and TCR beta VDJ profiling relied on a genomic DNA template. TCRdb redid the calling of the reads with MiXCR, one entry per CDR3 protein. In the table there are roughly 220,000 distinct CDR3 sequences, roughly two thirds of which are singletons. Sequences were obtained from sorted CD4+, CD8+, or CD8+CD57+ T cells (not recorded which) from PBMCs. All receptors derive from a human donor with aplastic anemia.

This chain joins TRBV7-6 and TRBJ2-7, with TRBD2 matching 9 bases. After removal of 1 base from V and 1 base from J, the junction contained 5 bases not matched to a gene. CDR3 length equals 16 residues. CDR1 SGHVS and CDR2 FNYEAQ come from the germline V gene. The CDR3 is CASSLGPSGASYEQYF. As DNA, the CDR3 is TGTGCCAGCAGCTTAGGGCCTAGCGGGGCGTCCTACGAGCAGTACTTC.

The chain uses TRBV2 and TRBJ2-3; a possible D gene is TRBD1 (6 bases). The V end lost 6 bases, the J end lost 6 bases, and 19 bases lay between the germline ends. The CDR3 runs 15 residues. Germline V gene data show CDR1 as SNHLY and CDR2 as FYNNEI. The CDR3 protein is CASRETGFSGDTQYF. The CDR3 DNA sequence: TGTGCCAGCAGAGAAACAGGGTTCTCGGGGGATACGCAGTATTTT.

This clonotype was seen more than once but under ten times. The chain couples TRBV24-1 to TRBJ2-1, with TRBD1 matching over 7 bases. This CDR3 is 14 amino acids long. Germline assignment: CDR1 KGHDR and CDR2 SFDVKD. Trimming at V came to 4 bases and at J to 8 bases, leaving 7 bases not matched to a gene. CDR3 residues: CATSEPDRADEQFF. In DNA form, the CDR3 reads TGTGCCACCAGTGAACCCGACAGGGCAGATGAGCAGTTCTTC.

The V call is TRBV10-1, the J call TRBJ2-7; TRBD1 aligns across 9 bases. This CDR3 has 15 amino acids. The V gene's germline CDR1 is WNHNN and CDR2 SYGVQD (reference sequence). V dropped 6 bases and J dropped 0; count of bases not matched to a gene: 6. CDR3 in amino acids: CASSPGTGFSYEQYF. CDR3 DNA sequence: TGCGCCAGCAGCCCCGGGACAGGGTTCTCCTACGAGCAGTACTTC.

This clonotype was counted many times. This chain uses TRBV11-2 with TRBJ2-2; D gene ambiguous. V gave up 1 base and J gave up 5 bases, with 5 bases separating them. The germline gives CDR1 SGHAT, CDR2 FQNNGV. The CDR3 spans 13 residues. CDR3 sequence: CASSLVATGELFF. The CDR3 region has the DNA TGTGCCAGCAGCTTAGTTGCGACCGGGGAGCTGTTTTTT.

The chain combines TRBV10-3 with TRBJ1-3; 8 bases align to TRBD1. This CDR3 comprises 14 residues. The germline V gene has CDR1 ENHRY and CDR2 SYGVKD. V was clipped by 6 bases and J by 6 bases; unmatched bases: 7. The CDR3, as DNA: TGTGCCATCAGGCTGACAGGGGAGACAAACACCATATATTTT. It codes for CAIRLTGETNTIYF.

The chain joins TRBV7-9 to TRBJ1-4, with D uncertain. The CDR3 sequence is 13 residues long. V dropped 1 base and J dropped 8 bases, with 8 bases sitting between them. The germline V gene encodes CDR1 SEHNR and CDR2 FQNEAQ (reference sequence). The CDR3 sequence is CASSLDGREKLFF. The CDR3, as DNA: TGTGCCAGCAGCTTAGACGGCAGAGAAAAACTGTTTTTT.

The genes are TRBV15 and TRBJ1-2; D call uncertain. CDR3 size: 14 residues. Germline V lookup: CDR1 LNHNV, CDR2 YYDKDF (reference sequence). The ends were cut back, 0 bases at V and 1 base at J, with 6 bases in the middle. Here the CDR3 reads CATSRETVNYGYTF. The CDR3 coding sequence is TGTGCCACCAGCAGAGAGACGGTTAACTATGGCTACACCTTC.

The CDR3 DNA sequence: TGTGCCAGTAGTATTAGAACCCAAATTGGCAATCAGCCCCAGCATTTT. Translating gives CASSIRTQIGNQPQHF. This chain links TRBV19 with TRBJ1-5; D is ambiguous. The V gene's germline CDR1 is LNHDA and CDR2 SQIVND (reference sequence). The CDR3 has 16 residues. V dropped 3 bases and J dropped 2 bases, with 14 bases sitting between them.

V usage is TRBV6-4 and J usage is TRBJ2-1; 9 bases line up with TRBD1. V lost 0 bases, J lost 3 bases, and 0 bases stayed unmatched. Germline lookup yields CDR1 MRHNA and CDR2 SNTAGT. The CDR3 contains 15 residues. The CDR3, as DNA: TGTGCCAGCAGTGACTCGACAGGGGGCTACAATGAGCAGTTCTTC. Its protein product is CASSDSTGGYNEQFF.

This clonotype was seen a few times. Compared with germline, one end of the junction differs, possibly owing to a read error. The chain uses TRBV15 and TRBJ1-1; D not certain. Germline CDR1 and CDR2: LNHNV and YYDKDF (reference sequence). The CDR3 is 11 amino acids. CDR3 bases: TGTGCCACTAGCAGAGATACTGAAGCTTTCTTT. Translating it yields CATSRDTEAFF.

This clonotype was seen a single time. This sequence joins TRBV7-3 and TRBJ2-7; 7 nucleotides align to TRBD2. The germline V gene has CDR1 SGHTA and CDR2 FQGTGA. This CDR3 region has 11 residues. Losses at the gene ends were 5 bases for V and 7 bases for J; bases not matched to a gene: 2. The chain's CDR3 is CASSSGNEQYF. In DNA form, the CDR3 reads TGTGCCAGCAGCAGCGGGAATGAGCAGTACTTC.

This chain links TRBV7-2 with TRBJ2-5; 7 nucleotides match TRBD1. V lost 5 bases and J lost 7; bases outside the gene matches: 10. This CDR3 has 14 amino acids. In germline, CDR1 is SGHTA, CDR2 FQGNSA. As DNA, the CDR3 is TGTGCCAGCAGCCCCGAGGGACAGATATTGACCCAGTACTTC. Protein sequence: CASSPEGQILTQYF.

V and J are TRBV5-1 and TRBJ2-5; 12 positions match TRBD2. From germline, CDR1 is SGHRS and CDR2 YFSETQ. Trimming took 4 bases from V and 5 from J; bases not matched to a gene: 12. This CDR3 is 17 amino acids long. The CDR3: CASSPDTSGGPDETQYF. CDR3 DNA sequence: TGCGCCAGCAGCCCGGACACTAGCGGGGGGCCGGATGAGACCCAGTACTTC.

This chain uses TRBV15 with TRBJ1-1; TRBD1 aligns across 9 bases. Germline CDR1 and CDR2: LNHNV and YYDKDF (reference sequence). V dropped 3 bases and J dropped 6; count of bases not matched to a gene: 14. The CDR3 is 17 residues long. The DNA for the CDR3 is TGTGCCACCAGCAGCTCCAGGTCGGGACAGGGTCGCGCTGAAGCTTTCTTT. Its translation: CATSSSRSGQGRAEAFF.

This clonotype has only one observation. J is TRBJ2-7 and V is TRBV6-5, with a possible D match to TRBD2 (6 bases). The CDR3 extends over 9 amino acids. CDR1 and CDR2 from the germline V gene are MNHEY and SVGAGI. CDR3 sequence reads: CATGTPSYF. Here the CDR3 DNA reads TGTGCTACCGGGACTCCCTCCTACTTC.

The V and J genes are TRBV19 and TRBJ1-6, with D tentatively TRBD1 (5 bases). Trimming took 5 bases from V and 6 from J, leaving 11 bases between them. The germline V gene encodes CDR1 LNHDA and CDR2 SQIVND (reference sequence). The CDR3 is made up of 14 amino acids. This chain's CDR3 is CASSVGTGNSPLHF. As DNA, the CDR3 is TGTGCCAGTAGTGTAGGGACGGGTAATTCACCCCTCCACTTT.

This clonotype was detected ten times or more. J is TRBJ2-2 and V is TRBV9, with TRBD2 matching over 7 bases. The germline gives CDR1 SGDLS, CDR2 YYNGEE. Trimming took 8 bases from V and 3 from J; bases not matched to a gene: 10. The CDR3 has 15 amino acids. Here the CDR3 DNA reads TGTGCCAGTTCCCCTTCGGGGGGACACACCGGGGAGCTGTTTTTT. It translates to CASSPSGGHTGELFF.

V gene TRBV10-3 combines with J gene TRBJ2-2, with TRBD1 identical over 9 bases. The CDR3 runs 13 residues. Germline loops: CDR1 ENHRY, CDR2 SYGVKD. V was pared by 10 bases and J by 4 bases, with 4 bases of the junction left unmatched. The CDR3 reads CATGQGSTGELFF. The CDR3 region has the DNA TGTGCCACCGGACAGGGGAGCACCGGGGAGCTGTTTTTT.

Comment on this clonotype: The DNA is left out, because the CDR3 cannot be placed on it with certainty; the CDR3 is given as TCRdb lists it. V usage is TRBV5-1 and J usage is TRBJ2-7; the table names TRBD2, a call not compared with the DNA. Germline-derived CDR1 and CDR2 are SGHRS and YFSETQ. The CDR3 has 21 residues if both end residues are counted. This CDR3 is CDSSFYICSASEGYGSYEQYF.